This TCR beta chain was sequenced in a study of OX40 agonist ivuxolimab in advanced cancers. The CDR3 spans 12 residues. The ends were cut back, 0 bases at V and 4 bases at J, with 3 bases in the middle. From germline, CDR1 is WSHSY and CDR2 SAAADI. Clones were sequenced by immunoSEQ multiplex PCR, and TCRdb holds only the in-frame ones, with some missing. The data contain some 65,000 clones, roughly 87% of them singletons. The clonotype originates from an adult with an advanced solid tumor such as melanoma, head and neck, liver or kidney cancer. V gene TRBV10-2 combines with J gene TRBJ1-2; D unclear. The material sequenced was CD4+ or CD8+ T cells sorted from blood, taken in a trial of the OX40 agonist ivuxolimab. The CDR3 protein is CASSESGYGYTF. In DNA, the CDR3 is TGCGCCAGCAGTGAGTCGGGCTATGGCTACACCTTC.